This TCR beta chain was identified during a study of patients and donors after allogeneic stem cell transplantation. With 6 bases removed from V and 6 bases from J, the gap between germline ends came to 8 bases. Germline assignment: CDR1 SQVTM and CDR2 ANQGSEA. CDR3 length: 10 residues. TCRdb fed the RT-PCR reads into MiXCR, producing one record per CDR3 protein. The sample records hundreds of thousands of distinct CDR3 sequences, approximately 16% being singletons. The rearrangement links TRBV29-1 to TRBJ1-2; no clear D gene. The sequence came from a human donor who was either an allogeneic HSCT recipient or a stem cell or donor lymphocyte infusion donor (not recorded which). It is not recorded whose cells these are; they may come from a transplant donor. Sequenced sample: blood, either unsorted or a sorted T cell fraction (not recorded which). The CDR3 is CSVAHDGYTF. CDR3 nucleotide sequence: TGCAGCGTGGCACATGATGGCTACACCTTC.